This passage covers 8 T cell receptor beta chains from one sample sequenced in a study of identical twins. MiXCR, run by TCRdb on the 5' RACE reads, gives a single entry per CDR3 protein. There are around 690,000 distinct CDR3 sequences in the sample; 21% occur only once, and more than 4% lies in the top ten. This sample was shared with a second study, whose subject was T cells expressing NK-cell markers.

Source material: PBMCs. These receptors were collected from a woman under 30 in good health.

The chain is built from TRBV6-5 and TRBJ2-7, with TRBD2 matching 8 bases. The germline V gene has CDR1 MNHEY and CDR2 SVGAGI. This CDR3 contains 16 residues. With V trimmed by 0 bases and J by 1 base, 5 bases remained unmatched. CDR3 bases: TGTGCCAGCAGTTACTCTTCGGGCGGGGGGTCCTACGAGCAGTACTTC. Translating gives CASSYSSGGGSYEQYF.

This chain uses TRBV6-5 with TRBJ1-2, with D possibly being TRBD1 (5 bases). Per germline, CDR1 MNHEY and CDR2 SVGAGI. The CDR3 totals 16 residues. V shed 2 bases and J shed 7 bases, with 20 bases lying between them. CDR3 residues: CASSYDPTRPGGGYTF. As DNA, the CDR3 is TGTGCCAGCAGTTACGACCCCACGAGGCCTGGGGGTGGCTACACCTTC.

This clonotype was seen a few times. J is TRBJ1-1 and V is TRBV27; D is unclear. The CDR3 consists of 13 residues. Germline V CDR1 and CDR2: MNHEY, SMNVEV (reference sequence). The V end was cut by 10 bases, the J end by 6 bases, with 18 bases between. The chain's CDR3 is CATQSGIRAEAFF. The DNA for the CDR3 is TGTGCCACCCAGTCTGGGATTCGCGCTGAAGCTTTCTTT.

There are many counts of this clonotype. The rearrangement links TRBV29-1 to TRBJ1-1; tentatively, D is TRBD1 (5 bases). CDR3 length: 13 amino acids. Germline V gene lookup returns CDR1 SQVTM and CDR2 ANQGSEA. Trimming cost V 8 bases and J 5 bases, with 18 bases left between them. In DNA, the CDR3 is TGCAGCACATCCTCCGGGACGTCGACTGAAGCTTTCTTT. Encoded protein: CSTSSGTSTEAFF.

A few counts support this clonotype. The chain has TRBV7-8 and TRBJ2-1, with TRBD1 identical over 8 bases. This CDR3 is 14 amino acids long. Per germline, CDR1 SGHVS and CDR2 FQNEAQ. J lost 7 bases, V lost 8 bases, and 10 bases had no gene match. CDR3 region: CASRSTGVSNEQFF. The CDR3 DNA reads as TGTGCCAGCCGGTCGACAGGGGTTTCAAATGAGCAGTTCTTC. The whole variable domain, filled in from reference TRBV7-8 and TRBJ2-1, reads GAGVSQSPRYKVAKRGQDVALRCDPISGHVSLFWYQQALGQGPEFLTYFQNEAQLDKSGLPSDRFFAERPEGSVSTLKIQRTQQEDSAVYLCASRSTGVSNEQFFGPGTRLTVL.

The table lists this clonotype with many counts. Here the CDR3 DNA reads TGTGCCAGTAGTAAAGGGAGACTTGGCAATGAGCAGTTCTTC. Its translation is CASSKGRLGNEQFF. This sequence joins TRBV19 and TRBJ2-1, with D possibly TRBD2 on 5 matching bases. V gave up 4 bases and J gave up 6 bases, with 13 bases separating them. Germline CDR1 is LNHDA and CDR2 is SQIVND (reference sequence). This CDR3 is 14 amino acids long.

There are a few counts of this clonotype. CDR3 region: CAISDTRGDNEQFF. CDR3 DNA: TGTGCCATCAGTGATACGCGGGGAGACAATGAGCAGTTCTTC. The chain couples TRBV10-3 to TRBJ2-1, with D possibly matching TRBD2 (6 bases). Trimming took 3 bases from V and 5 from J, leaving 11 bases between them. CDR3 length equals 14 residues. Germline V lookup: CDR1 ENHRY, CDR2 SYGVKD.

The V gene is TRBV20-1, the J gene TRBJ2-4; D not resolved. V lost 6 bases, J lost 0 bases, and 12 bases lay in between. This CDR3 comprises 14 residues. Germline CDR1 is DFQATT and CDR2 is SNEGSKA (reference sequence). Written as DNA, the CDR3 is TGCAGTGCCGCAAGACCGATAGCCAAAAACATTCAGTACTTC. Translating it yields CSAARPIAKNIQYF.